This T cell receptor (beta chain) was obtained from a study of blood T cell repertoires in COVID-19. Across the study: Whether acute or convalescent, the COVID-19 samples came from the United States, Italy and Spain. PBMCs, B-cell-depleted T cells, or T cells provided the cDNA or gDNA that made up the material.

This clone was seen just once. The CDR3 contains 13 residues. Germline CDR1 and CDR2: LGHNA and YSLEER. With 1 base clipped from V and 5 bases from J, the junction kept 2 bases outside the gene matches. In the authors' methods: Amplified reference gene primers provided the basis for estimating nucleated cell counts. Assay used: immunoSEQ multiplex PCR; TCRdb lists only in-frame clones, some missing. That table gives V, J and clone size, and the DNA gave D and trimming. The profile shows 150,000 or so clones, roughly 83% of them singletons. The sequencing sample was made of peripheral blood. The receptor was isolated from a woman aged 55 to 70 with acute or convalescent COVID-19. V is TRBV4-3 and J is TRBJ2-7, with 7 bases aligning to TRBD2. In nucleotides, the CDR3 is TGCGCCAGCAGCCAAGTGGGGGGGGACGAGCAGTACTTC. This sequence encodes CASSQVGGDEQYF.